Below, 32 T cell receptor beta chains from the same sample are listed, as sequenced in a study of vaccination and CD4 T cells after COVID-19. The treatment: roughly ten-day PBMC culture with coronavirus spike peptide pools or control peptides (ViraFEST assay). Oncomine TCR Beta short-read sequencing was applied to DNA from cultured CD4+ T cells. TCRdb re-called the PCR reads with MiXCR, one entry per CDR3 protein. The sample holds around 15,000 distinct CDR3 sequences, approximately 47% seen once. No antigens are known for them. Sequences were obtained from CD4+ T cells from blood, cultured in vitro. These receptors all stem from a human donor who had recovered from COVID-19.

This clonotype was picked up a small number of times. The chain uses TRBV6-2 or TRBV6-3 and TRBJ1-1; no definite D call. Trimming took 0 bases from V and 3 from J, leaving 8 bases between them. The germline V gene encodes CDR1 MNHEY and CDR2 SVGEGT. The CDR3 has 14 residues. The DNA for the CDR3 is TGTGCCAGCAGTTACTCCCGCGGGGACACTGAAGCTTTCTTT. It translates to CASSYSRGDTEAFF.

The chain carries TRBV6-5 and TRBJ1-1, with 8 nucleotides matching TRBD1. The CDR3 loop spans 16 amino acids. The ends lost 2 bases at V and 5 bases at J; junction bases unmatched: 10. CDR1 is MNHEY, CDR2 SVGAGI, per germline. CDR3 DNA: TGTGCCAGCAGTTACACCTCGACAGGGGTGGGTACTGAAGCTTTCTTT. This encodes CASSYTSTGVGTEAFF.

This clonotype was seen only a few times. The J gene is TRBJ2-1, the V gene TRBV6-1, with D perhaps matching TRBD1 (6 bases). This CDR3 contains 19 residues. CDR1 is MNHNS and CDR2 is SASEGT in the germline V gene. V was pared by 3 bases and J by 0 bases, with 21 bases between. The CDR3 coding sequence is TGTGCCAGCAGTGATACGGGACACCGGCGGAAGAGCTCCTACAATGAGCAGTTCTTC. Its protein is CASSDTGHRRKSSYNEQFF.

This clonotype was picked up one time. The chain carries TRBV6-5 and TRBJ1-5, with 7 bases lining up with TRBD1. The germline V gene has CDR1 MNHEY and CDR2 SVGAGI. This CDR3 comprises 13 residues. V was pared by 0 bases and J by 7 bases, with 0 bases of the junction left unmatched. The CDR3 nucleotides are TGTGCCAGCAGTTACTCGGACAGGCAGCCCCAGCATTTT. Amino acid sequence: CASSYSDRQPQHF.

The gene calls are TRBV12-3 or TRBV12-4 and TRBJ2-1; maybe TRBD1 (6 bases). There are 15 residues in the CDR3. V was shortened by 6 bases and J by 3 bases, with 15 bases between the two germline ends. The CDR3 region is CASSPAGESYNEQFF. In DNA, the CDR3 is TGTGCCAGCAGCCCCGCAGGGGAAAGCTACAATGAGCAGTTCTTC.

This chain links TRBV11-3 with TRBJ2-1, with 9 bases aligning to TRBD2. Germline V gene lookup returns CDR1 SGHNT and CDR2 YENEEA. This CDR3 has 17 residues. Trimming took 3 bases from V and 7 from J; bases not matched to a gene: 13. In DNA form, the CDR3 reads TGTGCCAGCAGCTTGATAGGGCGGGAGGGCCCTCGGAATGAGCAGTTCTTC. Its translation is CASSLIGREGPRNEQFF.

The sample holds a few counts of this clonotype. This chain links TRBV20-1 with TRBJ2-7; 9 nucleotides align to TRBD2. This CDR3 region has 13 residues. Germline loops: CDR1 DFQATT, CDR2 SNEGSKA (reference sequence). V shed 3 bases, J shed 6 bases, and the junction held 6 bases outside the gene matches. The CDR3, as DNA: TGCAGTGCTAGTGCTAGCGGGGAAGGCGAGCAGTACTTC. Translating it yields CSASASGEGEQYF.

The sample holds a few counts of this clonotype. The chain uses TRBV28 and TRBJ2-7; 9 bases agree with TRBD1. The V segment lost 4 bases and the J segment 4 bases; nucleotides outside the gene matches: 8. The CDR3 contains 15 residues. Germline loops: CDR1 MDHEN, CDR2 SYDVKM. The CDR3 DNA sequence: TGTGCCAGCAGTTCCCCCGGGACAGGGACATACGAGCAGTACTTC. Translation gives CASSSPGTGTYEQYF.

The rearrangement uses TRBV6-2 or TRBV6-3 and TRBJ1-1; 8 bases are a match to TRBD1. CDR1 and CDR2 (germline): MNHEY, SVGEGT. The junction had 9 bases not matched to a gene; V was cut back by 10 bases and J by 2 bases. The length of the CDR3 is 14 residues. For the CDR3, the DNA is TGTGCCACCAAGACAGGGGCCCGAAACACTGAAGCTTTCTTT. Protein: CATKTGARNTEAFF.

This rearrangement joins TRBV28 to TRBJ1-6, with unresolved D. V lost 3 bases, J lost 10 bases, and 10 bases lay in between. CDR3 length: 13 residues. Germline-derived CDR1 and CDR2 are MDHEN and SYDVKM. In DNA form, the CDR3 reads TGTGCCAGCAGTTTTTCCTACAGCTCACCCCTCCACTTT. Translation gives CASSFSYSSPLHF.

The CDR3 is CASSVVGSPLHF. The CDR3 DNA reads as TGTGCCAGCAGCGTAGTAGGTTCACCCCTCCACTTT. The chain employs TRBV9 and TRBJ1-6, with D unresolved. The CDR3 extends over 12 amino acids. The V end lost 0 bases, the J end lost 9 bases, and 4 bases lay between the germline ends. Germline loops: CDR1 SGDLS, CDR2 YYNGEE.

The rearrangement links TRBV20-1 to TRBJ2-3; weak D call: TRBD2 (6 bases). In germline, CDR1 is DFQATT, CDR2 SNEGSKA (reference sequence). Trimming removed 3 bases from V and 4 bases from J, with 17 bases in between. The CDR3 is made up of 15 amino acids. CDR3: CSARVGLASSDTQYF. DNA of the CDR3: TGCAGTGCTAGGGTGGGGCTAGCGAGTTCAGATACGCAGTATTTT.

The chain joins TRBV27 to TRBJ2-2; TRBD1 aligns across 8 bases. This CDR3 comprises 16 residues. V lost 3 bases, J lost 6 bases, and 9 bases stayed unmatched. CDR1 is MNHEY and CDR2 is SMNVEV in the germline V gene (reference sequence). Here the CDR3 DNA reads TGTGCCAGCAGTTTCCCCCGGACAGGGTCGCCCGGGGAGCTGTTTTTT. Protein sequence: CASSFPRTGSPGELFF.

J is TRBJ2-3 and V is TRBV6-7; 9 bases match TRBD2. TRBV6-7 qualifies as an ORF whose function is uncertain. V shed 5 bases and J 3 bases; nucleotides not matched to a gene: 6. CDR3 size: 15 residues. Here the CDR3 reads CASSPPSGVTDTQYF. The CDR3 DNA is TGTGCCAGCAGTCCCCCTAGCGGGGTTACAGATACGCAGTATTTT.

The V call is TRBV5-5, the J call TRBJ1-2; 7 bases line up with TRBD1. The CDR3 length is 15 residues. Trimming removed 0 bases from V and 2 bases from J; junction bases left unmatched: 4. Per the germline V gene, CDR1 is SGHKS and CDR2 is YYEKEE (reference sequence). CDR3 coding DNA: TGTGCCAGCAGCTTGGTTCAGGGACAGAACTATGGCTACACCTTC. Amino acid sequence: CASSLVQGQNYGYTF.

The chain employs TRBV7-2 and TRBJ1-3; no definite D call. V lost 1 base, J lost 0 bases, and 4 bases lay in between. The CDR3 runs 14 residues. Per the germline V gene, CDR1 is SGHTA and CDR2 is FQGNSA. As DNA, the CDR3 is TGTGCCAGCAGCTTAGGAGGCTCTGGAAACACCATATATTTT. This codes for CASSLGGSGNTIYF.

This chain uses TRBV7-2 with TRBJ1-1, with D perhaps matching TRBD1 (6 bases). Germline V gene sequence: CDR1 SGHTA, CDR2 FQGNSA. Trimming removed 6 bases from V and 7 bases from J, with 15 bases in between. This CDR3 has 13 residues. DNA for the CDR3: TGTGCCAGCAGTCCATCCCGGGGGCTTGAAGCTTTCTTT. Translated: CASSPSRGLEAFF.

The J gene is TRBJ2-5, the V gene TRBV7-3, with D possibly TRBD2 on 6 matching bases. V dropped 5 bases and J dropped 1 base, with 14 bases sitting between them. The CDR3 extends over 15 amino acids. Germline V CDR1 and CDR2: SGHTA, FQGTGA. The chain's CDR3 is CASSHLPGVQETQYF. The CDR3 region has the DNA TGTGCCAGCAGCCACCTACCGGGGGTCCAAGAGACCCAGTACTTC.

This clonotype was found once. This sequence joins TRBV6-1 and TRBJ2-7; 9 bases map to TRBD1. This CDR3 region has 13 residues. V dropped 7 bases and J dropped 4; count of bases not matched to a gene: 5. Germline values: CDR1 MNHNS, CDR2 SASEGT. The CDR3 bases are TGTGCCAGCAATCCGGGACAGGGTTACGAGCAGTACTTC. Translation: CASNPGQGYEQYF.

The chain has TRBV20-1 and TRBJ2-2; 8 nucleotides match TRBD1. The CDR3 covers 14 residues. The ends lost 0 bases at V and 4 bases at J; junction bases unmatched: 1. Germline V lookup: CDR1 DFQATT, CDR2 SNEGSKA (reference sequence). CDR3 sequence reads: CSARDRGRTGELFF. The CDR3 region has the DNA TGCAGTGCTAGAGACAGGGGGCGCACCGGGGAGCTGTTTTTT.

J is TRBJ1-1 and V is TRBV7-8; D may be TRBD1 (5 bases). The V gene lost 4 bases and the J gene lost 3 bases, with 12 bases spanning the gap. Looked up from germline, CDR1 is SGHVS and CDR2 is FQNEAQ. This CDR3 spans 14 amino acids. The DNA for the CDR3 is TGTGCCAGCAGCTCGGGCTGGGGGGACACTGAAGCTTTCTTT. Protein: CASSSGWGDTEAFF.

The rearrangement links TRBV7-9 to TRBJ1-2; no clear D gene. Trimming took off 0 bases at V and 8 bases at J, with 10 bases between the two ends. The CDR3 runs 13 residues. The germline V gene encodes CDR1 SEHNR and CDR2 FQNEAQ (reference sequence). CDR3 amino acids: CASSLAPRRGYTF. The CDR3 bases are TGTGCCAGCAGCTTAGCCCCCCGACGGGGCTACACCTTC.

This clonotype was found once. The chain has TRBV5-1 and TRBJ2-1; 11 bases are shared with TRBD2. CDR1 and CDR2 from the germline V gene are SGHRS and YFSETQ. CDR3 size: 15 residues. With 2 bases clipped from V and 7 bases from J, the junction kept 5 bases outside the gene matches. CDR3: CASSFGTSGANEQFF. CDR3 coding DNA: TGCGCCAGCAGCTTTGGGACTAGCGGAGCAAATGAGCAGTTCTTC.

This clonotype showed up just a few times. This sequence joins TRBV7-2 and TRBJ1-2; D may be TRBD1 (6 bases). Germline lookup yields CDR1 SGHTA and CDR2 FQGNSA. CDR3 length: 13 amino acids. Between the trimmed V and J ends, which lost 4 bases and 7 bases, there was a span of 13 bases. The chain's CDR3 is CASSSEGGGGYTF. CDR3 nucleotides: TGTGCCAGCAGCTCCGAGGGGGGCGGTGGCTACACCTTC.

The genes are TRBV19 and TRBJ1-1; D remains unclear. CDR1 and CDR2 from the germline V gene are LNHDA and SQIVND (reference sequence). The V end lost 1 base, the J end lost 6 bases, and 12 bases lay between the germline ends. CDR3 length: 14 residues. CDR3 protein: CASSIVDTVAEAFF. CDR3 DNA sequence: TGTGCCAGTAGTATAGTTGACACAGTGGCTGAAGCTTTCTTT. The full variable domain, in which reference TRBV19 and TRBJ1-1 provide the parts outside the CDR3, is DGGITQSPKYLFRKEGQNVTLSCEQNLNHDAMYWYRQDPGQGLRLIYYSQIVNDFQKGDIAEGYSVSREKKESFPLTVTSAQKNPTAFYLCASSIVDTVAEAFFGQGTRLTVV.

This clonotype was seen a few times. In nucleotides, the CDR3 is TGTGCCAGCAGCAAAGGGCGTGGCTACACCTTC. It codes for CASSKGRGYTF. The chain carries TRBV21-1 and TRBJ1-2. TRBV21-1 corresponds to a pseudogene. The CDR3 loop spans 11 amino acids.

CDR3 loop: CASSLDDYPVGLDTQYF. CDR3 coding DNA: TGTGCCAGCAGCTTAGATGACTACCCTGTGGGTTTAGATACGCAGTATTTT. The chain has TRBV7-2 and TRBJ2-3; the D gene is possibly TRBD2 (5 bases). In germline, CDR1 is SGHTA, CDR2 FQGNSA. The V gene lost 1 base and the J gene lost 5 bases, with 19 bases spanning the gap. This CDR3 region has 17 residues.

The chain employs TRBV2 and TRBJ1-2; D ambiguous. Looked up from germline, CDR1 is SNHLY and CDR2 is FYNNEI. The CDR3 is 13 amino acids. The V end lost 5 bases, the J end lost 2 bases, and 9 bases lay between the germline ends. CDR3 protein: CASSSSENYGYTF. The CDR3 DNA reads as TGTGCCAGCAGTTCTTCAGAAAACTATGGCTACACCTTC.

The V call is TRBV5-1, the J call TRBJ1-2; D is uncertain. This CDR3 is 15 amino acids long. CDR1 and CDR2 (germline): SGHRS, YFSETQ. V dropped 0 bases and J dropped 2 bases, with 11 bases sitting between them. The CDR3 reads CASSLEVGVNYGYTF. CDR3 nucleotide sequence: TGCGCCAGCAGCTTGGAGGTTGGTGTAAACTATGGCTACACCTTC.

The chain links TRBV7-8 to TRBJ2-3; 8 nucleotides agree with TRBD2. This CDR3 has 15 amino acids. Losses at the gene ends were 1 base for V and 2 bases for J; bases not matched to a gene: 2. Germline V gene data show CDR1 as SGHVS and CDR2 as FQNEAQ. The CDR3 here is CASSLVAGTTDTQYF. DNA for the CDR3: TGTGCCAGCAGCTTAGTAGCGGGGACCACAGATACGCAGTATTTT.

Here the CDR3 DNA reads TGTGCCAGCAGCAGACTCGACAGGGAGGGATATGGCTACACCTTC. It yields the protein CASSRLDREGYGYTF. The V and J genes are TRBV7-9 and TRBJ1-2, with 7 bases identical to TRBD1. CDR1 SEHNR and CDR2 FQNEAQ come from the germline V gene (reference sequence). V lost 5 bases to trimming and J lost 5 bases; unmatched junction nucleotides: 11. The CDR3 sequence is 15 residues long.

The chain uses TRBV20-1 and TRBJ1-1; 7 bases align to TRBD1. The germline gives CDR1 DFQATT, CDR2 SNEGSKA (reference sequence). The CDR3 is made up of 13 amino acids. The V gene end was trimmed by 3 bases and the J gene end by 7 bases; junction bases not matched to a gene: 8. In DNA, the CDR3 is TGCAGTGCTAGGTCGGGACAGTCATTTGAAGCTTTCTTT. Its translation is CSARSGQSFEAFF.